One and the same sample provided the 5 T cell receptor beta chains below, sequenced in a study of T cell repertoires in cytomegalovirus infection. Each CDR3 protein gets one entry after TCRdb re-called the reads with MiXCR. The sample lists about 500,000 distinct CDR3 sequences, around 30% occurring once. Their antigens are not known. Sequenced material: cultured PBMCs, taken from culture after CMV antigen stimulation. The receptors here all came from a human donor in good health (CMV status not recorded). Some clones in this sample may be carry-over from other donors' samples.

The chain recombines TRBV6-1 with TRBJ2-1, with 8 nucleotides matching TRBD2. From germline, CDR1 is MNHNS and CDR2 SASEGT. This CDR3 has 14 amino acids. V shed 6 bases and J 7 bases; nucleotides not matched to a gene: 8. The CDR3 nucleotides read TGTGCCAGCAGCCCAGCGGGAGTATCAAATGAGCAGTTCTTC. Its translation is CASSPAGVSNEQFF.

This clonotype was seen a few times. CDR3 sequence (DNA): TGTGCCAGCAGGTCTGGGAGTCTGGATGAGCAGTTCTTC. Amino acid sequence: CASRSGSLDEQFF. This sequence joins TRBV12-3 or TRBV12-4 and TRBJ2-1, with D maybe TRBD2 (5 bases). Deletions cut 6 bases from V and 8 bases from J, with 14 bases between. The CDR3 consists of 13 residues.

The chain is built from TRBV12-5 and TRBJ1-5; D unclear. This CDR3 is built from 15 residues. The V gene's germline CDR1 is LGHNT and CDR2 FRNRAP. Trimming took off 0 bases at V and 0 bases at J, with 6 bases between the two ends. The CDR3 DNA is TGTGCTAGTGGTTTGGTAATGGATAGCAATCAGCCCCAGCATTTT. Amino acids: CASGLVMDSNQPQHF.

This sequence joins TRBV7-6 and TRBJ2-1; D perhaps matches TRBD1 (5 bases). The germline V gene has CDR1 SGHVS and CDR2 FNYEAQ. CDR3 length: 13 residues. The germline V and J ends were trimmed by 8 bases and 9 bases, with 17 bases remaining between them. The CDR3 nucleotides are TGTGCCAGCTTCGGGCCCACAGGCAGTGAGCAGTTCTTC. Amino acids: CASFGPTGSEQFF.

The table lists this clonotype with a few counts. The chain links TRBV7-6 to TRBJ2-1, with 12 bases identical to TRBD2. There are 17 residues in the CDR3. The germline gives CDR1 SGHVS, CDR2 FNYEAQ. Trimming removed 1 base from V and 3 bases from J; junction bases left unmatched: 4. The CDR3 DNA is TGTGCCAGCAGCTTAGAGACTAGCGGGAGCATCTACAATGAGCAGTTCTTC. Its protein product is CASSLETSGSIYNEQFF.